This T cell receptor (beta chain) was profiled in a study of T cells in Graves' hyperthyroidism and ophthalmopathy. Regions amplified from RNA transcripts were the TCR beta CDR3 regions. When the TCR CDR3 underwent first-round RT-PCR, the HTBI primer set was used. A single record per CDR3 protein comes from TCRdb applying MiXCR to the multiplex PCR reads. The data contain hundreds of thousands of distinct CDR3 sequences, about 15% of them seen just once; the ten biggest clones take up 3.5% to 4.5%. The TCR was taken from a woman aged 40 to 50 with Graves' ophthalmopathy. Source material: blood.

DNA of the CDR3: TGCAGTGCTAGAGATCGACGGGAGGGGGTCCAAGAGACCCAGTACTTC. Residues: CSARDRREGVQETQYF. This chain connects TRBV20-1 to TRBJ2-5; 8 nucleotides agree with TRBD2. V shed 0 bases and J 1 base; nucleotides not matched to a gene: 7. Germline CDR1 reads DFQATT; CDR2 reads SNEGSKA (reference sequence). This CDR3 contains 16 residues.